These 23 T cell receptor beta chains were all obtained from the same sample, sequenced in a study of blood T cells in healthy people across ages. A second PCR, run for about 7 to 11 cycles, used a sample-barcoded 5' primer plus a J-beta primer mix. Using its own MiXCR run on the 5' RACE reads, TCRdb lists one record per CDR3 protein. The sample includes roughly 720,000 distinct CDR3 sequences, about 55% seen only once; the top ten take about 38%. Sequences were obtained from blood. The receptor source for this set is a man aged 80 or over in good health.

The chain employs TRBV29-1 and TRBJ2-1, with 8 bases that match TRBD2. Germline CDR1 is SQVTM and CDR2 is ANQGSEA. The length of the CDR3 is 15 residues. The V segment lost 6 bases and the J segment 6 bases; nucleotides outside the gene matches: 13. The CDR3 loop reads CSVHPGGGTLNEQFF. Written as DNA, the CDR3 is TGCAGCGTCCACCCCGGGGGGGGCACTCTCAATGAGCAGTTCTTC.

The chain recombines TRBV10-3 with TRBJ2-4; D is unresolved. The germline V gene has CDR1 ENHRY and CDR2 SYGVKD. Deletions cut 0 bases from V and 12 bases from J, with 9 bases between. This CDR3 is 12 amino acids long. The CDR3 DNA reads TGTGCCATCAGTGAGTCGAAAGTGGCTCAGTACTTC. Protein product: CAISESKVAQYF.

The genes are TRBV9 and TRBJ1-5, with unresolved D. CDR3 length: 16 residues. Germline assignment: CDR1 SGDLS and CDR2 YYNGEE. Trimming took off 0 bases at V and 1 base at J, with 11 bases between the two ends. CDR3 protein: CASSVGAGQSNQPQHF. The CDR3 DNA reads as TGTGCCAGCAGCGTAGGGGCCGGGCAGAGCAATCAGCCCCAGCATTTT.

This clonotype was observed a few times. V gene TRBV9 combines with J gene TRBJ2-5, with 7 positions matching TRBD1. Germline values: CDR1 SGDLS, CDR2 YYNGEE. V was clipped by 0 bases and J by 4 bases; unmatched bases: 6. This CDR3 has 15 residues. The DNA of the CDR3 is TGTGCCAGCAGCGTAGACGGAAGGGGGCCAGAGACCCAGTACTTC. Residues: CASSVDGRGPETQYF.

The V call is TRBV5-1, the J call TRBJ1-6; no reliable D call. The CDR3 extends over 15 amino acids. Trimming shortened V by 4 bases and J by 7 bases, and 15 bases separated the two germline ends. The germline V gene has CDR1 SGHRS and CDR2 YFSETQ. CDR3 nucleotide sequence: TGCGCCAGCAGCCCGGATGGCCGACCGAATTCACCCCTCCACTTT. It is translated as CASSPDGRPNSPLHF.

The chain couples TRBV7-9 to TRBJ2-6, with TRBD1 matching 8 bases. CDR3 length: 17 residues. V shed 6 bases, J shed 0 bases, and the junction held 7 bases outside the gene matches. Per the germline V gene, CDR1 is SEHNR and CDR2 is FQNEAQ (reference sequence). CDR3 region: CASRTSGGGSGANVLTF. The CDR3 DNA sequence: TGTGCCAGCAGGACCTCAGGGGGCGGCTCTGGGGCCAACGTCCTGACTTTC.

The chain joins TRBV5-1 to TRBJ2-6; a possible D gene is TRBD2 (6 bases). The CDR3 contains 16 residues. Per germline, CDR1 SGHRS and CDR2 YFSETQ. V was trimmed by 3 bases and J by 6 bases, leaving 16 bases between them. The CDR3, as DNA: TGCGCCAGCAGCTACCGCGGGGCCCCGGAGGCCAACGTCCTGACTTTC. This gives the protein CASSYRGAPEANVLTF.

The rearrangement joins TRBV5-1 to TRBJ2-7; 8 bases fit TRBD2. The junction had 6 bases not matched to a gene; V was cut back by 4 bases and J by 0 bases. The CDR3 is 15 residues long. CDR1 and CDR2 from the germline V gene are SGHRS and YFSETQ. CDR3 sequence (DNA): TGCGCCAGCAGCGCCAGCGGGGGTAGCTCCTACGAGCAGTACTTC. This translates into CASSASGGSSYEQYF.

The rearrangement uses TRBV29-1 and TRBJ2-1; no firm D call. The V gene lost 4 bases and the J gene lost 10 bases, with 17 bases spanning the gap. This CDR3 is 13 amino acids long. CDR1 and CDR2 from the germline V gene are SQVTM and ANQGSEA. The CDR3 loop is CSVVQPNQPEQFF. The CDR3 nucleotides are TGCAGCGTTGTGCAGCCGAACCAGCCAGAGCAGTTCTTC.

In its sample, this clonotype was seen a few times. The genes are TRBV20-1 and TRBJ2-7; TRBD1 aligns across 8 bases. V lost 3 bases, J lost 5 bases, and 3 bases stayed unmatched. There are 12 residues in the CDR3. Per germline, CDR1 DFQATT and CDR2 SNEGSKA (reference sequence). The CDR3 DNA sequence: TGCAGTGCTAGTAACAGGGGGAACGAGCAGTACTTC. Protein sequence: CSASNRGNEQYF.

The chain employs TRBV12-3 or TRBV12-4 and TRBJ2-3; D is perhaps TRBD2 (5 bases). Trimming took 3 bases from V and 14 from J, leaving 21 bases between them. This CDR3 spans 14 amino acids. DNA for the CDR3: TGTGCCAGCAGTTTTGGGGTCCCTAGCAGATACGCGTATTTT. Translation gives CASSFGVPSRYAYF.

The chain couples TRBV27 to TRBJ2-5; D ambiguous. The closer fit of TRBJ2-7 to the DNA end suggests the J call may be wrong. Germline V gene sequence: CDR1 MNHEY, CDR2 SMNVEV (reference sequence). This CDR3 has 15 amino acids. The CDR3 sequence is CASSLLGNSPYEQYF. DNA for the CDR3: TGTGCCAGCAGTTTATTAGGGAACAGTCCCTACGAGCAGTACTTC.

Remarks on this clonotype: One end of the junction is discordant with germline, which a read error may explain. The chain joins TRBV7-2 to TRBJ1-4; D is unclear. Germline-derived CDR1 and CDR2 are SGHTA and FQGNSA. The CDR3 covers 15 residues. The CDR3 loop is CVSSLGGKLGEKLFF. For the CDR3, the DNA is TGTGTCAGCAGCTTAGGAGGGAAGTTAGGCGAAAAACTGTTTTTT. The variable domain in full, with the rest retrieved from reference TRBV7-2 and TRBJ1-4, is GAGVSQSPSNKVTEKGKDVELRCDPISGHTALYWYRQSLGQGLEFLIYFQGNSAPDKSGLPSDRFSAERTGGSVSTLTIQRTQQEDSAVYLCVSSLGGKLGEKLFFGSGTQLSVL.

This clonotype was counted a single time. The gene calls are TRBV5-1 and TRBJ2-1; unclear D gene. The DNA end is more similar to TRBJ2-7, so the J call may be wrong. In germline, CDR1 is SGHRS, CDR2 YFSETQ. The CDR3 spans 14 residues. For the CDR3, the DNA is TGCGCCAGCAGCTTGGCCAATAGCCGGGACGAGCAGTACTTC. This codes for CASSLANSRDEQYF.

The chain joins TRBV6-6 to TRBJ2-1, with 8 bases lining up with TRBD2. The junction had 11 bases not matched to a gene; V was cut back by 0 bases and J by 7 bases. CDR1 and CDR2 (germline): MNHNY, SVGAGI (reference sequence). CDR3 length: 17 residues. Here the CDR3 reads CASSYSRAGGPRNEQFF. The CDR3 DNA reads TGTGCCAGCAGTTACTCCCGCGCGGGAGGCCCTCGGAATGAGCAGTTCTTC.

This rearrangement joins TRBV28 to TRBJ1-5, with D maybe TRBD1 (6 bases). The J call may not be correct, given that the DNA end is closer to TRBJ2-3. This CDR3 contains 13 residues. Per germline, CDR1 MDHEN and CDR2 SYDVKM. The DNA for the CDR3 is TGTGCCAGCAGTTTACAGGGGAATCAGCCCCAGTATTTT. It specifies CASSLQGNQPQYF.

This clonotype was counted once. The chain combines TRBV29-1 with TRBJ2-1; 7 nucleotides match TRBD1. The closer fit of TRBJ2-7 to the DNA end suggests the J call may be wrong. Germline values: CDR1 SQVTM, CDR2 ANQGSEA. The CDR3 is 14 amino acids. Written as DNA, the CDR3 is TGCAGCGTTGAGGAACAGGGGCCCGCCTACGAGCAGTACTTC. Protein: CSVEEQGPAYEQYF.

The rearrangement links TRBV20-1 to TRBJ2-7, with 15 bases matching TRBD2. Germline CDR1 DFQATT, CDR2 SNEGSKA (reference sequence). The CDR3 runs 19 residues. The V segment lost 2 bases and the J segment 0 bases; nucleotides outside the gene matches: 11. CDR3 in amino acids: CSARSGGTSGRPSSYEQYF. The CDR3 DNA reads as TGCAGTGCTAGATCGGGGGGGACTAGCGGGAGGCCGAGCTCCTACGAGCAGTACTTC.

This clonotype was counted only a few times. The V gene is TRBV12-3 or TRBV12-4, the J gene TRBJ2-7, with 9 bases aligning to TRBD1. The CDR3 spans 14 residues. V was clipped by 5 bases and J by 4 bases; unmatched bases: 6. The CDR3 here is CASSRTGEGYEQYF. CDR3 nucleotides: TGTGCCAGCAGTCGGACAGGGGAGGGGTACGAGCAGTACTTC.

Only a few counts were recorded for this clonotype. V and J are TRBV5-1 and TRBJ2-7; 8 bases map to TRBD1. V shed 0 bases and J 5 bases; nucleotides not matched to a gene: 13. The V gene's germline CDR1 is SGHRS and CDR2 YFSETQ. CDR3 length: 17 amino acids. The CDR3 bases are TGCGCCAGCAGCTTGGGCCAACCGAACAGGGGGAGAGACGAGCAGTACTTC. It is translated as CASSLGQPNRGRDEQYF. The full variable domain, completed using reference TRBV5-1 and TRBJ2-7, is KAGVTQTPRYLIKTRGQQVTLSCSPISGHRSVSWYQQTPGQGLQFLFEYFSETQRNKGNFPGRFSGRQFSNSRSEMNVSTLELGDSALYLCASSLGQPNRGRDEQYFGPGTRLTVT.

The chain carries TRBV7-3 and TRBJ1-5; the D gene is possibly TRBD1 (5 bases). V lost 5 bases and J 6 bases, leaving 11 bases between the germline ends. Per germline, CDR1 SGHTA and CDR2 FQGTGA. This CDR3 spans 13 amino acids. The chain's CDR3 is CASSMGPSQPQHF. Written as DNA, the CDR3 is TGTGCCAGCAGCATGGGACCGAGTCAGCCCCAGCATTTT.

The chain links TRBV9 to TRBJ2-4, with D possibly being TRBD2 (6 bases). V lost 2 bases to trimming and J lost 5 bases, with 8 bases between them. The CDR3 has 13 residues. CDR1 is SGDLS and CDR2 is YYNGEE in the germline V gene. In DNA form, the CDR3 reads TGTGCCAGCAGCGTCGGGGGACAAAACATTCAGTACTTC. Encoded protein: CASSVGGQNIQYF.

This sequence joins TRBV9 and TRBJ2-4; the match to TRBD2 covers 11 bases. The DNA end is a closer match to TRBJ2-7, so the J assignment may be wrong. This CDR3 has 16 amino acids. Germline V CDR1 and CDR2: SGDLS, YYNGEE. For the CDR3, the DNA is TGTGCCAGCAGCGTAGGGATAGCGGGAGGGCCTTACGAGCAGTACTTC. Protein sequence: CASSVGIAGGPYEQYF.